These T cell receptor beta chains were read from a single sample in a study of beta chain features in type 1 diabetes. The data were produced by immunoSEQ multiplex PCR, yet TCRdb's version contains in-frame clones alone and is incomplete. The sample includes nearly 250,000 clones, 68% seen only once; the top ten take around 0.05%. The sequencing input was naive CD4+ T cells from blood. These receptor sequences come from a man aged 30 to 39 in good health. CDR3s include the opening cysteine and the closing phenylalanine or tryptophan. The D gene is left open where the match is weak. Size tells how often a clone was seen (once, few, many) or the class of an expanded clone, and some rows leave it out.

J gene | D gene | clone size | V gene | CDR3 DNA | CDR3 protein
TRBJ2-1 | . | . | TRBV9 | TGTGCCACCCCCGAAGCCGGTGGGGGCCGGATTACCTACAATGAGCAGTTCTTC | CATPEAGGGRITYNEQFF
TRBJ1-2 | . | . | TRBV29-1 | TGCAGCGTCCAAAATCCCTATGGCTACACCTTC | CSVQNPYGYTF
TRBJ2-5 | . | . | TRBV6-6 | TGTGCCAGCAGCCCCTTAGGGGGTGCCGGTTTGAAAACCCAGTACTTC | CASSPLGGAGLKTQYF
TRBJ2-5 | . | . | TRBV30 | TGTGCCTGGAGTGTACAGGGACCAGAGACCCAGTACTTC | CAWSVQGPETQYF
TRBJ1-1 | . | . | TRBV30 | TGTGCCTGGAAGGACTCCCCGGGAATGGGAGCTTTCTTT | CAWKDSPGMGAFF
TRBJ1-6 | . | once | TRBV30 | TGTGCCTGGAGTGCGATGGGGGCCTATTCACCCCTCCACTTT | CAWSAMGAYSPLHF
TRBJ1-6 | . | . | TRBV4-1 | TGCGCCAGCAGCCAAGAAACGGATTCACCCCTCCACTTT | CASSQETDSPLHF
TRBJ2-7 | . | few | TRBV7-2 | TGTGCCAGCAGCCTTGTGCGCGGAGGGGCCTACGAGCAGTACTTC | CASSLVRGGAYEQYF
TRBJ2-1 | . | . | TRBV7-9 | TGTGCCAGCAGCTTAGATTACGGGACAAGTGAGCAGTTCTTC | CASSLDYGTSEQFF
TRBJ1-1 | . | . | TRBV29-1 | TGCAGCGTTGAATGGCAGATGAACACTGAAGCTTTCTTT | CSVEWQMNTEAFF
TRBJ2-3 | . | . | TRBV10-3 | TGTGCCATCAGTCTCAGGGAGGTAGCTGATACGCAGTATTTT | CAISLREVADTQYF
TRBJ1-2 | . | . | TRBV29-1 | TGCAGCGTTGAGGACAGAAACTATGGCTACACCTTC | CSVEDRNYGYTF
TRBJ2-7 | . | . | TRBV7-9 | TGTGCCAGCAGCTTAGTCCAGGGAGGTCACGAGCAGTACTTC | CASSLVQGGHEQYF
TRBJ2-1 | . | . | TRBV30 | TGTGCCTGGAGTGTGAACATTGGGAATGAGCAGTTCTTC | CAWSVNIGNEQFF
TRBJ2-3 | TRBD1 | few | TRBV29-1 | TGCAGCGTCCGAGGGGGCCTTACCACAGATACGCAGTATTTT | CSVRGGLTTDTQYF
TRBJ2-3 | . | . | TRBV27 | TGTGCCAGCAGCCCTCTAGCGGATACGCAGTATTTT | CASSPLADTQYF
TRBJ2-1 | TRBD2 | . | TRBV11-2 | TGTGCCAGCAGCTTAGCTGGCGGGAGCTCCTACAATGAGCAGTTCTTC | CASSLAGGSSYNEQFF
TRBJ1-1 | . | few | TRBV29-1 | TGCAGCGTTTTAATGAACACTGAAGCTTTCTTT | CSVLMNTEAFF
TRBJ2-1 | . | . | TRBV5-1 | TGCGCCAGCAGCTTTGGGGCTGGGGAGCAGTTCTTC | CASSFGAGEQFF
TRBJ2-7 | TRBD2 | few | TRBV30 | TGTGCCTGGAGGGGACTAGCGGATTACTACGAGCAGTACTTC | CAWRGLADYYEQYF
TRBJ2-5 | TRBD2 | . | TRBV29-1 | TGCAGCGCGGGGGGCCTAGCGGGATGGGGAGAGACCCAGTACTTC | CSAGGLAGWGETQYF
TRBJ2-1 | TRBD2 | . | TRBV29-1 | TGCAGCGTGGAACGTAGACTAGCGACCCATGAGCAGTTCTTC | CSVERRLATHEQFF
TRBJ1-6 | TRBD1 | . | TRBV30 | TGTGCCTGGAGTCCGAAAACCCTAACAGGGGAAAATTCACCCCTCCACTTT | CAWSPKTLTGENSPLHF
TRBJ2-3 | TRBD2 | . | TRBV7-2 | TGTGCCAGCAGCTTCGGACTAGCGGGAGGAGATACGCAGTATTTT | CASSFGLAGGDTQYF
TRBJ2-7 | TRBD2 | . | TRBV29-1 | TGCAGCGTTGCACTGACGGGACTAGCAAACGAGCAGTACTTC | CSVALTGLANEQYF
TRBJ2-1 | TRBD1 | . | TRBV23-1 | TGCGCCAGCAGTCAATCGTCCGGGACAGGGGGTAACAATGAGCAGTTCTTC | CASSQSSGTGGNNEQFF
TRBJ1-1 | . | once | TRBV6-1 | TGTGCCACCGTCTGGCTTGAAGCTTTCTTT | CATVWLEAFF
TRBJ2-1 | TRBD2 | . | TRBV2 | TGTGCCAGCAGAGAACCGGGACTAGCGGGGCCTCGGCAGTTCTTC | CASREPGLAGPRQFF
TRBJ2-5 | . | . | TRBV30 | TGTGCCTGGAGTTTCCAAGAGACCCAGTACTTC | CAWSFQETQYF
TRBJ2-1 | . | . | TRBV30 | TGTGCCTGGAGAACCGGGACTGGATCCTACAATGAGCAGTTCTTC | CAWRTGTGSYNEQFF
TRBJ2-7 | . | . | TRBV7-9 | TGTGCCAGCGGGAACTACAGCTCCTACGAGCAGTACTTC | CASGNYSSYEQYF
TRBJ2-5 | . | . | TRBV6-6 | TGTGCCACCAAGACAGGTCCCCAAGAGACCCAGTACTTC | CATKTGPQETQYF
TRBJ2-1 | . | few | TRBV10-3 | TGTGCCATCAGTGAGAGTAGTGGGAGATCCTACAATGAGCAGTTCTTC | CAISESSGRSYNEQFF
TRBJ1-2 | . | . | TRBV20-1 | TGCAGTGCAGCCCACTATGGCTACACCTTC | CSAAHYGYTF
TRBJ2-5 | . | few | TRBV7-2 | TGTGCCAGCAGCTTAGTGTACCGTCAAGAGACCCAGTACTTC | CASSLVYRQETQYF
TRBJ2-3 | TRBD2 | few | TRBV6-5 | TGTGCCAGCAGTTCCTTCATAGCGGGTTCCACAGATACGCAGTATTTT | CASSSFIAGSTDTQYF
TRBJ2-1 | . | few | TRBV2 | TGTGCCAGCAGTATAGACAGAGTAATTTACAATGAGCAGTTCTTC | CASSIDRVIYNEQFF
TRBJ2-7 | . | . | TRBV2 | TGTGCCAGCAGAGCGGGACAGCAAGCCTACGAGCAGTACTTC | CASRAGQQAYEQYF
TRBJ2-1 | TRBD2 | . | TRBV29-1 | TGCAGCGTTCGAGCGGGGGGCCACGATGAGCAGTTCTTC | CSVRAGGHDEQFF
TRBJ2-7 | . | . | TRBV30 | TGTGCCTGGAGGGGTCCCCTGTTGGAGCAGTACTTC | CAWRGPLLEQYF
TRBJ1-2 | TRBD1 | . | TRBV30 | TGTGCCTGGAGTCAGCAGGGGGATGGCTACACCTTC | CAWSQQGDGYTF
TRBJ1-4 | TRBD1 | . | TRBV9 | TGTGCCAGCAGCTTAGGGGACAGGCGTAATGAAAAACTGTTTTTT | CASSLGDRRNEKLFF
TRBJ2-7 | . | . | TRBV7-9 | TGTGCCAGCAGCTTCTCAGTACACCCCTACGAGCAGTACTTC | CASSFSVHPYEQYF
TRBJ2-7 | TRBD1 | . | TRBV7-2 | TGTGCCAGCAGCTTCATGTGGGGACAGGGCTACGAGCAGTACTTC | CASSFMWGQGYEQYF
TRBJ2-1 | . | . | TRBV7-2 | TGTGCCAGCAGCCCCGGGGGGCCAGGGGCCTACAATGAGCAGTTCTTC | CASSPGGPGAYNEQFF
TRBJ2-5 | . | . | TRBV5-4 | TGTGCCAGCAGCTCCTTCTGGCAGGAAGAGACCCAGTACTTC | CASSSFWQEETQYF
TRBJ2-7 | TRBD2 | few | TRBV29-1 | TGCAGCGTTTCACTCCCTGGGAGGGTCGAGCAGTACTTC | CSVSLPGRVEQYF
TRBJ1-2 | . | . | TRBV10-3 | TGTGCCATCAACGGGGAGTCCTATGGCTACACCTTC | CAINGESYGYTF
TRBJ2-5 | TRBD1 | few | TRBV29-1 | TGCAGCGTAGCCCTGAGGGGGCCGGAGACCCAGTACTTC | CSVALRGPETQYF
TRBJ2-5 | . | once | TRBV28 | TGTGCCAGCAGGGGGAACGGATGGCAGGGCCAAGAGACCCAGTACTTC | CASRGNGWQGQETQYF
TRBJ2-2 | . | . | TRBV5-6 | TGTGCCAGCACCCCGCGAGGGACCGGGGAGCTGTTTTTT | CASTPRGTGELFF
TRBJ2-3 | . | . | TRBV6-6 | TGTGCCAGCAGTTACTCGGACACGAGCACAGATACGCAGTATTTT | CASSYSDTSTDTQYF
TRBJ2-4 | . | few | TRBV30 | TGTGCCTGGACCCCTACGCTAGCCAAAAACATTCAGTACTTC | CAWTPTLAKNIQYF
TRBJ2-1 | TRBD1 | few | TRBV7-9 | TGTGCCAGCAGCACATACGGGACAGGGGATGAGCAGTTCTTC | CASSTYGTGDEQFF
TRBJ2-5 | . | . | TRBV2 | TGTGCCAGCTTTGGACGGTCTCAAGAGACCCAGTACTTC | CASFGRSQETQYF
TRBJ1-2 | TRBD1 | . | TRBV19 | TGTGCCAGCGGGACAGGGATGGGTGGCTACACCTTC | CASGTGMGGYTF
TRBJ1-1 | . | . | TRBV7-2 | TGTGCCAGCAGCTTACAGGTAGACCGGAACACTGAAGCTTTCTTT | CASSLQVDRNTEAFF